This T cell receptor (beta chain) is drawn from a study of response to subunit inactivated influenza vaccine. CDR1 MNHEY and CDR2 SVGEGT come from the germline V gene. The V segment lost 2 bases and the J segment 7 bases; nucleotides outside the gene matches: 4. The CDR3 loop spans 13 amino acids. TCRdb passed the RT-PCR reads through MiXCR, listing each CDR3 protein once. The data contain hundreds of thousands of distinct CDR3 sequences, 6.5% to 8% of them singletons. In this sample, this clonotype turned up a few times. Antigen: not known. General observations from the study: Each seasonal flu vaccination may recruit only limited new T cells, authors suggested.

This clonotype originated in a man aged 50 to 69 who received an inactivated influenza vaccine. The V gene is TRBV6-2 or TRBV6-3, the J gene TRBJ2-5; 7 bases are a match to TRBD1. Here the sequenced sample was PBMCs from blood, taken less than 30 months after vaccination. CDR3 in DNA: TGTGCCAGCAGTTACCCCAACAGGGGGACCCAGTACTTC. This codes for CASSYPNRGTQYF.